These T cell receptor beta chains were read from a single sample in a study of CXCR3-negative and CXCR3-positive naive CD8 T cells. TCRdb reprocessed the 5' RACE reads, with one entry per CDR3 protein and no DNA. The table lists 70,000 to 95,000 distinct CDR3 sequences. Sequencing was carried out using naive CXCR3- CD8+ T cells from blood. The receptors stem from a human donor in good health. Some clones in this sample may be carry-over from other donors' samples. CDR3s include the opening cysteine and the closing phenylalanine or tryptophan.

J gene: TRBJ2-3
V gene: TRBV15
CDR3 length: 14
CDR3 protein: CATSRVRFTDTQYF

J gene: TRBJ2-7
V gene: TRBV4-2
CDR3 length: 15
CDR3 protein: CASSQRLASSYEQYF

J gene: TRBJ2-5
V gene: TRBV27
CDR3 length: 15
CDR3 protein: CASSWSGGPRETQYF

J gene: TRBJ2-3
V gene: TRBV20-1
CDR3 length: 14
CDR3 protein: CSARVYGSTDTQYF

J gene: TRBJ2-7
V gene: TRBV7-9
CDR3 length: 13
CDR3 protein: CASGTGLVYEQYF

J gene: TRBJ2-2
V gene: TRBV24-1
CDR3 length: 16
CDR3 protein: CATSDLNSQNTGELFF

J gene: TRBJ1-5
V gene: TRBV4-3
CDR3 length: 15
CDR3 protein: CASSQDSRGNQPQHF

J gene: TRBJ2-7
V gene: TRBV28
CDR3 length: 15
CDR3 protein: CASSSDQGVYHEQYF

J gene: TRBJ1-3
V gene: TRBV12-3/TRBV12-4
CDR3 length: 14
CDR3 protein: CASTQVDSGNTIYF

J gene: TRBJ2-7
V gene: TRBV20-1
CDR3 length: 11
CDR3 protein: CSAVDGYEQYF

J gene: TRBJ2-3
V gene: TRBV9
CDR3 length: 15
CDR3 protein: CASSVFGGGTDTQYF

J gene: TRBJ2-5
V gene: TRBV6-5
CDR3 length: 15
CDR3 protein: CASSYSSGFVETQYF

J gene: TRBJ2-1
V gene: TRBV12-3/TRBV12-4
CDR3 length: 14
CDR3 protein: CANALAGAYNEQFF

J gene: TRBJ2-1
V gene: TRBV3-1
CDR3 length: 17
CDR3 protein: CASSQFFGGGDYNEQFF

J gene: TRBJ2-6
V gene: TRBV19
CDR3 length: 16
CDR3 protein: CASSIEIGTGANVLTF

J gene: TRBJ2-1
V gene: TRBV29-1
CDR3 length: 14
CDR3 protein: CSVDGGGAYNEQFF

J gene: TRBJ2-1
V gene: TRBV14
CDR3 length: 18
CDR3 protein: CASSQDVTSGGRYNEQFF

J gene: TRBJ2-5
V gene: TRBV7-6
CDR3 length: 14
CDR3 protein: CASSSGQRRETQYF

J gene: TRBJ2-5
V gene: TRBV29-1
CDR3 length: 16
CDR3 protein: CSVEGESGGPEETQYF

J gene: TRBJ1-1
V gene: TRBV7-3
CDR3 length: 12
CDR3 protein: CASSFTGMEAFF

J gene: TRBJ2-7
V gene: TRBV25-1
CDR3 length: 11
CDR3 protein: CASSAGYEQYF

J gene: TRBJ2-2
V gene: TRBV2
CDR3 length: 13
CDR3 protein: CASTPSRAGELFF

J gene: TRBJ1-4
V gene: TRBV12-3/TRBV12-4
CDR3 length: 11
CDR3 protein: CASRDSEKLFF

J gene: TRBJ2-1
V gene: TRBV12-3/TRBV12-4
CDR3 length: 13
CDR3 protein: CASSLAGFNEQFF

J gene: TRBJ2-5
V gene: TRBV5-1
CDR3 length: 14
CDR3 protein: CASSLVGTAETQYF

J gene: TRBJ2-2
V gene: TRBV2
CDR3 length: 16
CDR3 protein: CASSVHRGIPSGELFF

J gene: TRBJ2-7
V gene: TRBV14
CDR3 length: 15
CDR3 protein: CASSHSQGSDYEQYF

J gene: TRBJ2-5
V gene: TRBV6-2/TRBV6-3
CDR3 length: 17
CDR3 protein: CASKKVLPGVPKGTQYF

J gene: TRBJ2-3
V gene: TRBV29-1
CDR3 length: 14
CDR3 protein: CSVERGSGTDTQYF

J gene: TRBJ2-7
V gene: TRBV7-9
CDR3 length: 14
CDR3 protein: CASSPGTAAYEQYF

J gene: TRBJ2-2
V gene: TRBV12-3/TRBV12-4
CDR3 length: 11
CDR3 protein: CASSTRGELFF

J gene: TRBJ2-3
V gene: TRBV28
CDR3 length: 15
CDR3 protein: CASTWGRDETDTQYF

J gene: TRBJ2-7
V gene: TRBV7-9
CDR3 length: 15
CDR3 protein: CASSDRDRGLNEQYF

J gene: TRBJ2-5
V gene: TRBV7-7
CDR3 length: 17
CDR3 protein: CASSSQLGGTSQETQYF

J gene: TRBJ2-5
V gene: TRBV29-1
CDR3 length: 13
CDR3 protein: CSAAGQNQETQYF

J gene: TRBJ2-7
V gene: TRBV21-1
CDR3 length: 17
CDR3 protein: CASSTRLAGGTTYEQYF

J gene: TRBJ2-1
V gene: TRBV4-1
CDR3 length: 15
CDR3 protein: CASSQLGEEKYEQFF

J gene: TRBJ2-2
V gene: TRBV7-6
CDR3 length: 14
CDR3 protein: CASSGTGVAGELFF

J gene: TRBJ2-5
V gene: TRBV7-9
CDR3 length: 12
CDR3 protein: CASTTVIQTQYF

J gene: TRBJ1-1
V gene: TRBV29-1
CDR3 length: 13
CDR3 protein: CSPVDRDKAEAFF

J gene: TRBJ1-1
V gene: TRBV29-1
CDR3 length: 11
CDR3 protein: CSAQENTEAFF

J gene: TRBJ2-1
V gene: TRBV7-8
CDR3 length: 15
CDR3 protein: CASSFQAGGYNEQFF

J gene: TRBJ2-3
V gene: TRBV7-9
CDR3 length: 14
CDR3 protein: CASSLERGKDTQYF

J gene: TRBJ1-2
V gene: TRBV29-1
CDR3 length: 12
CDR3 protein: CSVHLGVEGYTF

J gene: TRBJ2-2
V gene: TRBV24-1
CDR3 length: 14
CDR3 protein: CATSGLDTTGELFF

J gene: TRBJ2-1
V gene: TRBV6-5
CDR3 length: 15
CDR3 protein: CASSYTRTESNEQFF

J gene: TRBJ2-1
V gene: TRBV19
CDR3 length: 17
CDR3 protein: CASSIVSSGGAYNEQFF

J gene: TRBJ2-7
V gene: TRBV4-1
CDR3 length: 16
CDR3 protein: CASSQGASGGGYEQYF

J gene: TRBJ2-1
V gene: TRBV25-1
CDR3 length: 16
CDR3 protein: CASSDLTGGQIGEQFF

J gene: TRBJ2-1
V gene: TRBV7-8
CDR3 length: 17
CDR3 protein: CASSLAAGTVGYNEQFF

J gene: TRBJ2-3
V gene: TRBV6-5
CDR3 length: 18
CDR3 protein: CASSQGLAGRISTDTQYF

J gene: TRBJ2-5
V gene: TRBV19
CDR3 length: 15
CDR3 protein: CASSMAGINQETQYF

J gene: TRBJ2-3
V gene: TRBV12-3/TRBV12-4
CDR3 length: 13
CDR3 protein: CASSLGPLDTQYF

J gene: TRBJ1-1
V gene: TRBV29-1
CDR3 length: 12
CDR3 protein: CSALYGYTEAFF

J gene: TRBJ2-1
V gene: TRBV29-1
CDR3 length: 13
CDR3 protein: CSVVGISYNEQFF

J gene: TRBJ2-7
V gene: TRBV7-8
CDR3 length: 16
CDR3 protein: CASSLVLAGLSYEQYF

J gene: TRBJ2-7
V gene: TRBV28
CDR3 length: 14
CDR3 protein: CASSLRITLYEQYF

J gene: TRBJ2-7
V gene: TRBV30
CDR3 length: 12
CDR3 protein: CAWSPSSAEQYF